The T cell receptor beta chain described here comes from a study of blood T cell repertoires in COVID-19. Study overall: Acute-phase and convalescent COVID-19 samples originated in the United States, Italy and Spain.

CDR1 is MNHEY and CDR2 is SVGEGT in the germline V gene. The V end lost 2 bases, the J end lost 4 bases, and 18 bases lay between the germline ends. This CDR3 spans 17 amino acids. Per the authors' pipeline: Amplification of reference gene primers was used by the study to estimate nucleated cell counts. Generated by immunoSEQ multiplex PCR, the TCRdb table keeps only in-frame clones and is missing some. For V, J and clone size, that table is used; D and trimming come from the DNA. The sample comprises about 190,000 clones, almost 90% of which are singletons, and roughly 0.56% rests with the top ten. V gene TRBV6-2 or TRBV6-3 combines with J gene TRBJ1-5; the D gene is possibly TRBD1 (5 bases). The origin of this receptor is a man in his forties or fifties with acute or convalescent COVID-19. The sequencing sample was made of peripheral blood. The CDR3 nucleotides read TGTGCCAGCAGTTACCGACGGGGCGCGGGGATAAATCAGCCCCAGCATTTT. Translation: CASSYRRGAGINQPQHF.